This T cell receptor beta chain is from a study of regulatory T cells in long-lasting Graves disease. This CDR3 spans 12 amino acids. This clonotype was counted only a few times. The junction and the germline gene differ at one end; a read error may be behind it. Combining iRepertoire HTBI primers with Arm-PCR of CDR3 regions, the authors built TCR beta libraries. TCRdb used MiXCR to reprocess the multiplex PCR reads, holding one entry per CDR3 protein. The top ten clones hold about 24% of a sample with roughly 420,000 distinct CDR3 sequences, 15% to 19% of them seen once. Time point reported: newly diagnosed GD, antithyroid drugs for less than 3 months. PBMC RNA served as the TCR library source.

J is TRBJ2-7 and V is TRBV12-3 or TRBV12-4; 14 bases agree with TRBD2. The material was peripheral blood mononuclear cells (PBMCs), obtained at new diagnosis, from a patient treated with antithyroid drugs. The receptor was derived from a female donor with Graves disease. The CDR3 region has the DNA TGTGCCAGCGGGGGACTAGCGGGAGTGATCCACTTC. Its translation is CASGGLAGVIHF.